This T cell receptor beta chain was documented in a study of cytomegalovirus exposure and HLA in healthy donors. Overall study findings and caveats: It is likely that the observed cluster of highly shared sequence variants was a sequencing artifact. In an earlier analysis, productive rearrangement rates for most beta V segments clustered near 87% or 30%. TCR beta chain V- and J-gene trimming was linked, in a later analysis, to a missense variant in DCLRE1C.

Primers for the PCR totalled 60 Vbeta and 13 Jbeta. Sequenced by immunoSEQ multiplex PCR; TCRdb stores in-frame clones only, minus some. The sample contains about 100,000 clones, roughly 82% of which appear only once. As regards this clone: Its antigen is unknown.

V lost 2 bases to trimming and J lost 5 bases; unmatched junction nucleotides: 9. The V gene's germline CDR1 is KGHSH and CDR2 LQKENI. The length of the CDR3 is 15 residues. What was sequenced was PBMCs. This chain joins TRBV18 and TRBJ2-7; TRBD1 aligns across 7 bases. The receptor's source is a man aged 45-65 years in good health and CMV-seronegative. The CDR3 is CASSPLEGALNEQYF. The CDR3 DNA reads as TGTGCCAGCTCACCATTAGAGGGGGCTTTAAACGAGCAGTACTTC.